This is a list of T cell receptor beta chains from one sample in a study of CD8 T cells in Susac syndrome. From the immunoSEQ multiplex PCR reads, TCRdb called clonotypes with MiXCR, one entry per CDR3 protein. The sample has fewer than 250,000 distinct CDR3 sequences; approximately 90% are singletons. Sample: CD8+ T cells from PBMCs. The receptors come from a human donor with multiple sclerosis. Each CDR3 is given with its conserved first and last residue. D genes are given only for firm matches. Clone size is shown for a subset of rows, as once, few, many or a class of expanded clone.

size,V,D,J,CDR3,DNA
NA,TRBV3-1,NA,TRBJ2-3,CASSPRRADATDTQYF,TGTGCCAGCAGCCCCCGAAGGGCCGACGCAACAGATACGCAGTATTTT
once,TRBV20-1,NA,TRBJ2-1,CSADGELVMHNEQFF,TGCAGTGCAGACGGCGAGCTGGTTATGCACAATGAGCAGTTCTTC
NA,TRBV4-1,TRBD1,TRBJ1-2,CASSQVLRQGGEAVPYGYTF,TGCGCCAGCAGCCAAGTTCTTAGACAGGGTGGGGAAGCGGTACCGTATGGCTACACCTTC
NA,TRBV6-2/TRBV6-3,NA,TRBJ2-3,CASSYEGANTDTQYF,TGTGCCAGCAGTTACGAGGGAGCGAACACAGATACGCAGTATTTT
NA,TRBV19,NA,TRBJ2-2,CASTRDPDWRRGHTGELFF,TGTGCCAGTACCCGGGACCCGGATTGGCGAAGGGGTCACACCGGGGAGCTGTTTTTT
once,TRBV5-1,NA,TRBJ2-3,CASSLGWTGGGDTQYF,TGCGCCAGCAGCTTGGGATGGACCGGGGGAGGTGATACGCAGTATTTT
once,TRBV10-2,NA,TRBJ1-1,CASSGGAANTEAFF,TGCGCCAGCAGTGGAGGGGCAGCGAACACTGAAGCTTTCTTT
NA,TRBV20-1,TRBD2,TRBJ2-3,CSARLAGGPRIIADTQYF,TGCAGTGCACGATTAGCGGGGGGGCCACGTATAATAGCAGATACGCAGTATTTT
once,TRBV5-6,NA,TRBJ2-4,CASSLASNIQYF,TGTGCCAGCAGCTTAGCAAGTAACATTCAGTACTTC
NA,TRBV5-6,NA,TRBJ2-3,CASSLAWDSGTDTQYF,TGTGCCAGCAGCTTGGCGTGGGATAGCGGCACAGATACGCAGTATTTT
few,TRBV7-2,NA,TRBJ1-1,CASSPGSAEAFF,TGTGCCAGCAGCCCAGGGTCTGCTGAAGCTTTCTTT
NA,TRBV4-1,NA,TRBJ2-3,CASSQVSQISTDTQYF,TGCGCCAGCAGCCAAGTCAGCCAGATCAGCACAGATACGCAGTATTTT
NA,TRBV7-9,TRBD1,TRBJ2-2,CASSLGTGGSTGELFF,TGTGCCAGCAGCTTAGGGACAGGGGGCAGCACCGGGGAGCTGTTTTTT
NA,TRBV12-3/TRBV12-4,NA,TRBJ2-3,CASSSPRGRTDTQYF,TGTGCCAGCAGTTCCCCGCGGGGGCGCACAGATACGCAGTATTTT
NA,TRBV14,NA,TRBJ1-1,CASSPDFAVWDTEAFF,TGTGCCAGCAGCCCGGACTTTGCGGTATGGGACACTGAAGCTTTCTTT
once,TRBV30,NA,TRBJ1-5,CAWSDSDRGPQHF,TGTGCCTGGAGCGACAGCGACCGAGGACCCCAGCATTTT
NA,TRBV7-9,NA,TRBJ2-7,CASSLEIRVGISYEQYF,TGTGCCAGCAGCTTGGAGATCCGGGTGGGGATTAGCTACGAGCAGTACTTC
NA,TRBV12-3/TRBV12-4,NA,TRBJ2-1,CASSQGGGQFF,TGTGCCAGCAGTCAGGGGGGTGGGCAGTTCTTC
NA,TRBV24-1,NA,TRBJ2-4,CATSDSGSPHNIQYF,TGTGCCACCAGTGACTCGGGTAGCCCACATAACATTCAGTACTTC
NA,TRBV12-3/TRBV12-4,TRBD1,TRBJ1-2,CASRGYRDSPLDGYTF,TGTGCCAGCAGGGGGTACCGGGACAGCCCTCTGGATGGCTACACCTTC
NA,TRBV7-9,TRBD1,TRBJ2-7,CASRSGTGPNYEQYF,TGTGCCAGCAGGTCCGGGACAGGCCCCAACTACGAGCAGTACTTC
NA,TRBV27,NA,TRBJ1-3,CASSLLGSSGNTIYF,TGTGCCAGCAGTTTACTGGGCTCCTCTGGAAACACCATATATTTT
NA,TRBV2,NA,TRBJ1-5,CASSENLREPQHF,TGTGCCAGCAGTGAAAACTTACGGGAGCCCCAGCATTTT
NA,TRBV25-1,NA,TRBJ1-2,CASSDSITSYGYTF,TGTGCCAGCAGTGACAGCATTACATCCTATGGCTACACCTTC
once,TRBV13,NA,TRBJ1-2,CASSLYPAKGYTF,TGTGCCAGCAGCTTATACCCAGCTAAAGGCTACACCTTC
once,TRBV6-5,NA,TRBJ1-1,CASIRGSEAFF,TGTGCCAGCATCAGAGGATCTGAAGCTTTCTTT
NA,TRBV7-9,TRBD2,TRBJ2-3,CASSLTSGVTDTQYF,TGTGCCAGCAGCTTGACTAGCGGCGTAACAGATACGCAGTATTTT
NA,TRBV4-3,TRBD1,TRBJ1-5,CASSQVYPQGANQPQHF,TGCGCCAGCAGCCAAGTGTACCCACAGGGGGCGAATCAGCCCCAGCATTTT
NA,TRBV4-3,NA,TRBJ2-7,CASSQDRTGKALYEQYF,TGCGCCAGCAGCCAAGACCGAACAGGCAAAGCCCTCTACGAGCAGTACTTC
NA,TRBV7-9,TRBD1,TRBJ1-2,CASSPVRDRGFRGYTF,TGTGCCAGCAGCCCTGTCCGGGACAGGGGGTTTCGGGGCTACACCTTC
once,TRBV19,NA,TRBJ2-7,CASSFTGNSYEQYF,TGTGCCAGTAGCTTCACAGGGAACTCCTACGAGCAGTACTTC
NA,TRBV7-9,NA,TRBJ2-2,CASSSRAAGELFF,TGTGCCAGCAGCTCAAGGGCCGCCGGGGAGCTGTTTTTT
NA,TRBV13,NA,TRBJ1-3,CASRTNVGGEPGNTIYF,TGTGCCAGCAGGACCAACGTGGGGGGGGAACCTGGAAACACCATATATTTT
NA,TRBV2,NA,TRBJ2-7,CASLRGDGLPAYEQYF,TGTGCCAGTCTGAGGGGGGACGGACTACCAGCCTACGAGCAGTACTTC
few,TRBV9,NA,TRBJ2-7,CASSVCGTYSYEQYF,TGTGCCAGCAGCGTATGTGGGACATACTCCTACGAGCAGTACTTC
NA,TRBV6-2/TRBV6-3,NA,TRBJ2-7,CASSYRLVWDEQYF,TGTGCCAGCAGTTACCGACTAGTTTGGGACGAGCAGTACTTC
NA,TRBV5-6,NA,TRBJ1-1,CASSLGDNTEAFF,TGTGCCAGCAGCTTAGGGGACAACACTGAAGCTTTCTTT
NA,TRBV6-5,NA,TRBJ1-4,CASSTLREANEKLFF,TGTGCCAGCTCTACTCTGAGGGAGGCTAATGAAAAACTGTTTTTT
once,TRBV9,TRBD2,TRBJ2-1,CASSGGGPSGGNEQFF,TGTGCCAGCAGCGGTGGAGGGCCTAGCGGGGGCAATGAGCAGTTCTTC
NA,TRBV7-9,TRBD2,TRBJ2-7,CASSTSLAGDFYEQYF,TGTGCCAGCAGCACCTCCCTAGCGGGAGACTTCTACGAGCAGTACTTC
NA,TRBV7-9,NA,TRBJ2-1,CASTPMGEQFF,TGTGCCAGCACCCCGATGGGTGAGCAGTTCTTC
NA,TRBV24-1,NA,TRBJ2-3,CATSDPQLNTDTQYF,TGTGCCACCAGTGATCCCCAACTGAACACAGATACGCAGTATTTT
NA,TRBV9,TRBD1,TRBJ2-7,CASSHTGAHSYEQYF,TGTGCCAGCAGCCACACAGGGGCACACTCCTACGAGCAGTACTTC
NA,TRBV27,NA,TRBJ2-2,CASGGDQRQENTGELFF,TGTGCCAGCGGAGGAGATCAACGACAGGAGAACACCGGGGAGCTGTTTTTT
NA,TRBV28,NA,TRBJ1-1,CASRGWTEAFF,TGTGCCAGCAGAGGTTGGACTGAAGCTTTCTTT
NA,TRBV20-1,TRBD2,TRBJ2-5,CSARVPLGLAEDQETQYF,TGCAGTGCTAGAGTCCCGCTAGGACTAGCGGAGGACCAAGAGACCCAGTACTTC
NA,TRBV4-1,TRBD2,TRBJ2-2,CASSQDIPRLAGGIHTGELFF,TGCGCCAGCAGCCAAGATATCCCCCGGCTAGCGGGAGGGATACACACCGGGGAGCTGTTTTTT
NA,TRBV15,TRBD1,TRBJ2-2,CATSKTGDTSNTGELFF,TGTGCCACCAGCAAGACAGGGGACACAAGTAATACCGGGGAGCTGTTTTTT